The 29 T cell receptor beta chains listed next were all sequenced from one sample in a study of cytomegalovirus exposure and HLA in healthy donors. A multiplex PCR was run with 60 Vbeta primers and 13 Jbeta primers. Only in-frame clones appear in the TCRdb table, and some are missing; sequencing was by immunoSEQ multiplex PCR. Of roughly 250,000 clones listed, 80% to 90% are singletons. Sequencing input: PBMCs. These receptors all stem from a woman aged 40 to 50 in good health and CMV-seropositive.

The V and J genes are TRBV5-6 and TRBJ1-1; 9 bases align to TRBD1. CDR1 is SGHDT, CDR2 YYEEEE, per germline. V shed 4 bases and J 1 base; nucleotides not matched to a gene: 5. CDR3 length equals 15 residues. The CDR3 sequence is CASSPGTGRNTEAFF. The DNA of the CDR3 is TGTGCCAGCAGCCCCGGGACAGGGAGGAACACTGAAGCTTTCTTT.

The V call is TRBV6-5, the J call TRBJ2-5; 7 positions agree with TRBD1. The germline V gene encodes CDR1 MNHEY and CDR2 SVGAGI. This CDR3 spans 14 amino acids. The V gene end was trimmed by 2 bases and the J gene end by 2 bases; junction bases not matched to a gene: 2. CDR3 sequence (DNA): TGTGCCAGCAGTTACACGACAGGGCAAGAGACCCAGTACTTC. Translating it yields CASSYTTGQETQYF.

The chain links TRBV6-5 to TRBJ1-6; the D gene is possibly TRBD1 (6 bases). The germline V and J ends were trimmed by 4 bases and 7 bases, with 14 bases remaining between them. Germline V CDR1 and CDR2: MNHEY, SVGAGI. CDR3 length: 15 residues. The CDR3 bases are TGTGCCAGCAGTTTGGACAGTCGACTGAATTCACCCCTCCACTTT. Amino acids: CASSLDSRLNSPLHF.

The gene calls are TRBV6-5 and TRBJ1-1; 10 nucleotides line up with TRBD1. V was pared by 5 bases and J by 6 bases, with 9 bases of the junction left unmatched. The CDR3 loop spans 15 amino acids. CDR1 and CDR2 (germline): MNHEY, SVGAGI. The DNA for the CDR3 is TGTGCCAGCAGTCTGGGACAGGGGAATTCGGCTGAAGCTTTCTTT. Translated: CASSLGQGNSAEAFF.

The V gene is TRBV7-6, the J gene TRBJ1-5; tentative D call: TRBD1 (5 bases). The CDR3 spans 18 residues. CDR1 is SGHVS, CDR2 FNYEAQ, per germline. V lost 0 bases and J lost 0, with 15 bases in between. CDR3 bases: TGTGCCAGCAGCTTAGCCCTCCGGGACTCCGATAGCAATCAGCCCCAGCATTTT. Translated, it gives CASSLALRDSDSNQPQHF.

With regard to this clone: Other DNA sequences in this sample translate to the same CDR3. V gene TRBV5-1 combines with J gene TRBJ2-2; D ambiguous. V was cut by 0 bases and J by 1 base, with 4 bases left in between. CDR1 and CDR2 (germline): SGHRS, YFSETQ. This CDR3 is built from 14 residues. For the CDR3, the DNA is TGCGCCAGCAGCTTGGGGCAGAACACCGGGGAGCTGTTTTTT. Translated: CASSLGQNTGELFF.

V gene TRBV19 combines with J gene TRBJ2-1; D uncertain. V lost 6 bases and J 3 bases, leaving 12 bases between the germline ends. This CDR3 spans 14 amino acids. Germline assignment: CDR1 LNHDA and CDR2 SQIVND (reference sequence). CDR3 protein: CASRQAGNYNEQFF. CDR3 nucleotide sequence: TGTGCCAGTAGGCAGGCAGGAAACTACAATGAGCAGTTCTTC.

The CDR3 here is CASSDQGQGAFGYTF. CDR3 DNA: TGTGCCAGTAGTGACCAAGGACAGGGGGCTTTCGGCTACACCTTC. The chain joins TRBV19 to TRBJ1-2, with 11 bases matching TRBD1. This CDR3 comprises 15 residues. The V gene's germline CDR1 is LNHDA and CDR2 SQIVND (reference sequence). The V and J ends lost 5 bases and 8 bases, in that order; junction bases with no gene match: 10. Combining the CDR3 with reference TRBV19 and TRBJ1-2 gives the whole variable domain DGGITQSPKYLFRKEGQNVTLSCEQNLNHDAMYWYRQDPGQGLRLIYYSQIVNDFQKGDIAEGYSVSREKKESFPLTVTSAQKNPTAFYLCASSDQGQGAFGYTFGSGTRLTVV.

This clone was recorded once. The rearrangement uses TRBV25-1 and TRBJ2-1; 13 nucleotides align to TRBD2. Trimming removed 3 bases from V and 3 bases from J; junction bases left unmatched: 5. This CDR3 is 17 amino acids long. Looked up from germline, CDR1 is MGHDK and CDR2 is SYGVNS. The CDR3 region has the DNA TGTGCCAGCAGTGACCCGGGACTAGCGGGGTTCTACAATGAGCAGTTCTTC. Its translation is CASSDPGLAGFYNEQFF.

The CDR3 reads CASSPEATGWGTGELFF. The CDR3 nucleotides are TGCGCCAGCAGCCCGGAAGCTACAGGGTGGGGTACCGGGGAGCTGTTTTTT. The chain links TRBV4-1 to TRBJ2-2; D perhaps matches TRBD1 (6 bases). The CDR3 consists of 17 residues. Germline V lookup: CDR1 MGHRA, CDR2 YSYEKL. Trimming removed 4 bases at V and 5 bases at J, with 20 bases between.

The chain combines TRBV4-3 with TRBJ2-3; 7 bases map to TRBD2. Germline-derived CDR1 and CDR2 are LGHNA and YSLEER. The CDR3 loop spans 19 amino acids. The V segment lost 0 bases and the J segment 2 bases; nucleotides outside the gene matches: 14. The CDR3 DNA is TGCGCCAGCAGCCAAGAGGTCCGAGGGAGGGCCCTATACACAGATACGCAGTATTTT. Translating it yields CASSQEVRGRALYTDTQYF.

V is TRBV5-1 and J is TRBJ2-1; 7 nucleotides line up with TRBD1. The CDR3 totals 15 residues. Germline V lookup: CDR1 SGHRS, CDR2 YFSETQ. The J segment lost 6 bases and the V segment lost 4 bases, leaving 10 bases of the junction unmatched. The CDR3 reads CASSQTGLGPNEQFF. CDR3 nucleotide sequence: TGCGCCAGCAGCCAGACAGGGTTGGGGCCCAATGAGCAGTTCTTC.

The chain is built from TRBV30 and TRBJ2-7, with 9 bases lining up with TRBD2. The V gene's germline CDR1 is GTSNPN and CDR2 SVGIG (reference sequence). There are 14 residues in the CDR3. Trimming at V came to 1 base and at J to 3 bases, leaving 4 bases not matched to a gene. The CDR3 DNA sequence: TGTGCCTGGAGTGGGACTAGCGCGATCTACGAGCAGTACTTC. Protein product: CAWSGTSAIYEQYF. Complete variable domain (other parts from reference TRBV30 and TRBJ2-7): SQTIHQWPATLVQPVGSPLSLECTVEGTSNPNLYWYRQAAGRGLQLLFYSVGIGQISSEVPQNLSASRPQDRQFILSSKKLLLSDSGFYLCAWSGTSAIYEQYFGPGTRLTVT.

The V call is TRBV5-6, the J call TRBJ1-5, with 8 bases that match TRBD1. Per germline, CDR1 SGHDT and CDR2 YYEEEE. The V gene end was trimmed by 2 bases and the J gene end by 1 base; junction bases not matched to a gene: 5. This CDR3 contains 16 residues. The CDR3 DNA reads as TGTGCCAGCAGCTTAAGGACAGGGCTGAGCAATCAGCCCCAGCATTTT. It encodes CASSLRTGLSNQPQHF.

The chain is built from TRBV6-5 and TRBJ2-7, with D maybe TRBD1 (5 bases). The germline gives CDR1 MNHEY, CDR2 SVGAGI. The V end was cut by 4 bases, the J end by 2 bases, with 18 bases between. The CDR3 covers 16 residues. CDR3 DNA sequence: TGTGCCAGCAGTTCTCCCAAGGGGCAGGGTACCTACGAGCAGTACTTC. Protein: CASSSPKGQGTYEQYF.

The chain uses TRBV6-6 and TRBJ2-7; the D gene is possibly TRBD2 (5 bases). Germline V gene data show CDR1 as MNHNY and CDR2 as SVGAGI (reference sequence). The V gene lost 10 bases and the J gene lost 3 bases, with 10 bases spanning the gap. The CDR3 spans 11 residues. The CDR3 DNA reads TGTGCCACCCGGGGAGACTACGAGCAGTACTTC. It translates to CATRGDYEQYF.

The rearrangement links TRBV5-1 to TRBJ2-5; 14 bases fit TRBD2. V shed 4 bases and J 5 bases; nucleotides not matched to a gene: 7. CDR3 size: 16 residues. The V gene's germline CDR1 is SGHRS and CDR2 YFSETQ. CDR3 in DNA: TGCGCCAGCAGCACGGGACTAGCGGGGGCCCGCGAGACCCAGTACTTC. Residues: CASSTGLAGARETQYF.

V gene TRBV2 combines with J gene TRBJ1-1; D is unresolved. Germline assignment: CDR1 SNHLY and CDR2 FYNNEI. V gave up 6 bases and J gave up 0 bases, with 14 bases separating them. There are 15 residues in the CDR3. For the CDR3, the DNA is TGTGCCAGCAGGGAGGCAGCCTTAATGAACACTGAAGCTTTCTTT. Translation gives CASREAALMNTEAFF.

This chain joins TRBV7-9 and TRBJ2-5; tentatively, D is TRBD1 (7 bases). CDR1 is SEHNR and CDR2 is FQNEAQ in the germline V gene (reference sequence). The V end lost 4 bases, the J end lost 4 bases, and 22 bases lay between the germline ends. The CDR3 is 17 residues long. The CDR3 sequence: CASSSSTGTAGRETQYF. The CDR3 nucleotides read TGTGCCAGCAGCTCATCTACAGGGACAGCGGGCCGAGAGACCCAGTACTTC.

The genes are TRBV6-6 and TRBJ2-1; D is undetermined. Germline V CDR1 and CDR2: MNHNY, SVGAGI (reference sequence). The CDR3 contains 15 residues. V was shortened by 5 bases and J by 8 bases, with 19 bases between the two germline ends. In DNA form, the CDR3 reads TGTGCCAGCAGTCCGGGTGGTCTAGTGTGGGATGAGCAGTTCTTC. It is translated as CASSPGGLVWDEQFF.

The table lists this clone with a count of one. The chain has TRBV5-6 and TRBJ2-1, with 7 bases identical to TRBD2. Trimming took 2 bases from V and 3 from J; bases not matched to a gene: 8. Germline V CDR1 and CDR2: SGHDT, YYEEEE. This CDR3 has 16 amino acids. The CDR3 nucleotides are TGTGCCAGCAGCTTAAGTATTCTAGCGGACTACAATGAGCAGTTCTTC. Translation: CASSLSILADYNEQFF.

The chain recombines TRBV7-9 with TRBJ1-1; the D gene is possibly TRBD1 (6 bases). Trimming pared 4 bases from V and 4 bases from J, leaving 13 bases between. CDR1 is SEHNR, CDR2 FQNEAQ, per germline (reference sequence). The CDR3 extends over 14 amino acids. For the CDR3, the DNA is TGTGCCAGCAGCTCACAGGGAGTTGCCACTGAAGCTTTCTTT. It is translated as CASSSQGVATEAFF. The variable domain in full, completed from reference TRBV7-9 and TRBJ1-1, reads DTGVSQNPRHKITKRGQNVTFRCDPISEHNRLYWYRQTLGQGPEFLTYFQNEAQLEKSRLLSDRFSAERPKGSFSTLEIQRTEQGDSAMYLCASSSQGVATEAFFGQGTRLTVV.

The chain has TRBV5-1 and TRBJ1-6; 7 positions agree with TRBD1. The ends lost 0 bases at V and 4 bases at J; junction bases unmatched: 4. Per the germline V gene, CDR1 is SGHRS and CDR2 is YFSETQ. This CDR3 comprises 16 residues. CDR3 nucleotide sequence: TGCGCCAGCAGCTTGGCCGGGACAGCTTATAATTCACCCCTCCACTTT. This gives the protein CASSLAGTAYNSPLHF.

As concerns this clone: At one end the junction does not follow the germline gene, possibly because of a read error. The CDR3 sequence: CVTSTGTSGSGGELFF. Here the CDR3 DNA reads TGTGTCACCAGCACCGGGACTAGCGGGAGTGGCGGGGAGCTGTTTTTT. V usage is TRBV15 and J usage is TRBJ2-2; TRBD2 matches at 14 bases. Germline CDR1 is LNHNV and CDR2 is YYDKDF (reference sequence). This CDR3 is built from 16 residues.

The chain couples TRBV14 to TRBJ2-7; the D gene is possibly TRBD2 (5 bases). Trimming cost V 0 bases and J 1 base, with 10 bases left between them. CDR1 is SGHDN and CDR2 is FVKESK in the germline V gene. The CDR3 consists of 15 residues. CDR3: CASSQELVESYEQYF. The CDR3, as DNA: TGTGCCAGCAGCCAAGAACTAGTGGAGTCCTACGAGCAGTACTTC.

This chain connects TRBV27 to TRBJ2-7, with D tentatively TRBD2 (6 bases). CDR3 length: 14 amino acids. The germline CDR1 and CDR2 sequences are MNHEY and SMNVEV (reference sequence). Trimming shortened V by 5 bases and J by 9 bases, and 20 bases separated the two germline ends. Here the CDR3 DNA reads TGTGCCAGCAGTCGCATCGGAGGGCGGGGCGTGCAGTACTTC. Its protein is CASSRIGGRGVQYF.

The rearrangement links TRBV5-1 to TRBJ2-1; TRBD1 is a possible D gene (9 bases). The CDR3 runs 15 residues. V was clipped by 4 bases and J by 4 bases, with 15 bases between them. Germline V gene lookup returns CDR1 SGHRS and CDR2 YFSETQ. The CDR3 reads CASSPGGTGYNEQFF. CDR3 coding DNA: TGCGCCAGCAGCCCGGGAGGGACAGGGTACAATGAGCAGTTCTTC. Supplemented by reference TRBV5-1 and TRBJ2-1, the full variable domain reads KAGVTQTPRYLIKTRGQQVTLSCSPISGHRSVSWYQQTPGQGLQFLFEYFSETQRNKGNFPGRFSGRQFSNSRSEMNVSTLELGDSALYLCASSPGGTGYNEQFFGPGTRLTVL.

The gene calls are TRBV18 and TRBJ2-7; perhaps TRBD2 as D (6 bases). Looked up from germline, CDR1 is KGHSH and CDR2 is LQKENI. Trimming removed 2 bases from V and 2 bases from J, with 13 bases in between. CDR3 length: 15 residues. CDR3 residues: CASSPGSGSAYEQYF. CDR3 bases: TGTGCCAGCTCACCAGGGAGCGGGTCCGCCTACGAGCAGTACTTC.

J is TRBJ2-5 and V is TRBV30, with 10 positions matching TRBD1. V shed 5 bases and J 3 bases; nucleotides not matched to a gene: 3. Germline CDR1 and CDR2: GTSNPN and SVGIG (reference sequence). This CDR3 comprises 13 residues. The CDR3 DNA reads TGTGCCTGGCGACAGGGGGCCGAAGAGACCCAGTACTTC. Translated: CAWRQGAEETQYF.